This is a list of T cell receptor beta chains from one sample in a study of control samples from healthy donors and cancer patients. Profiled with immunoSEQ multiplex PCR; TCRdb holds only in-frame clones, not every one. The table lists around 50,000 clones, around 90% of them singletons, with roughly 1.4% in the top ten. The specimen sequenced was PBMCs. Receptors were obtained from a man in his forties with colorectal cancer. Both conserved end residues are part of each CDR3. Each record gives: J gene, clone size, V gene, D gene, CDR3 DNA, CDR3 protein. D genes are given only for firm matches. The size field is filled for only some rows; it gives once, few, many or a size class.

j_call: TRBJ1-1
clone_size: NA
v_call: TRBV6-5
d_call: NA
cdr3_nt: TGTGCCAGCAGTTACTTGGGGAAGGGGACTGAAGCTTTCTTT
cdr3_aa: CASSYLGKGTEAFF

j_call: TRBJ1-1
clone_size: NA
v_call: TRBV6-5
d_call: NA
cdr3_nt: TGTGCCACCTCAGTAATCGGGGCAAACACTGAAGCTTTCTTT
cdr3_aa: CATSVIGANTEAFF

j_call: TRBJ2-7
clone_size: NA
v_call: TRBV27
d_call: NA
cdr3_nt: TGTGCCAGCAGCCCGTGGGGGGAGAACTCCTACGAGCAGTACTTC
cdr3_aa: CASSPWGENSYEQYF

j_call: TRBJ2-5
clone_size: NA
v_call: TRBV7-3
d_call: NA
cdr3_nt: TGTGCCAGCAGCTTAACGGGAACGGGGCGGGAGACCCAGTACTTC
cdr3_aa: CASSLTGTGRETQYF

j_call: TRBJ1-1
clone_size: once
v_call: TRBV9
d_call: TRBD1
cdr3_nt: TGTGCCAGCGGAAGGGACAGGGACACTGAAGCTTTCTTT
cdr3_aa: CASGRDRDTEAFF

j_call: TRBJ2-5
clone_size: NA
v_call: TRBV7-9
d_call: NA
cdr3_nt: TGTGCCAGCAGCTCCTCTACTCGGGGGGCGGCTGAGACCCAGTACTTC
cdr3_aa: CASSSSTRGAAETQYF

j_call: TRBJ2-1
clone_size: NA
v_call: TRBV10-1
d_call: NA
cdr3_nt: TGCGCCAGCAGTGAAAGTAGGGGGAACAATGAGCAGTTCTTC
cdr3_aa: CASSESRGNNEQFF

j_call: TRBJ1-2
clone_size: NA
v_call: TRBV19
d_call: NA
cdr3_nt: TGTGCCAGTACAAACTCACGAATCCTTAACTATGGCTACACCTTC
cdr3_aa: CASTNSRILNYGYTF

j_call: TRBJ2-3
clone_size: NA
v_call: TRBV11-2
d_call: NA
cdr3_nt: TGTGCCAGCAGCAGGGATACGCAGTATTTT
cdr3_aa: CASSRDTQYF

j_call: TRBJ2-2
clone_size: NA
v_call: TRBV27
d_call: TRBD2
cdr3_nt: TGTGCCAGCAGTTTGTTGGGGGGGATCGGGGAGCTGTTTTTT
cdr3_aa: CASSLLGGIGELFF

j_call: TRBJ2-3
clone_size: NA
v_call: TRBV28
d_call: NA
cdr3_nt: TGTGCCAGCAGTTTAGGGGACTTTAATCGGGGTACGCAGTATTTT
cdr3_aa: CASSLGDFNRGTQYF

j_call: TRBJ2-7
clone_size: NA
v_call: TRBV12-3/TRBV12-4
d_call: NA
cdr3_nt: TGTGCCAGCAGTTCTCTTGGACCCGACGAGCAGTACTTC
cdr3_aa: CASSSLGPDEQYF

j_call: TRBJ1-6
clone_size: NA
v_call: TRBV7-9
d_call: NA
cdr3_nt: TGTGCCAGCAGCCACGGGGGGGTTCAGAATTCACCCCTCCACTTT
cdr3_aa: CASSHGGVQNSPLHF

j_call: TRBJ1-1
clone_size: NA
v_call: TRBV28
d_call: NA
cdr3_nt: TGTGCCAGCAGTCCTCCGGACCAGGGCGGCACTGAAGCTTTCTTT
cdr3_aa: CASSPPDQGGTEAFF

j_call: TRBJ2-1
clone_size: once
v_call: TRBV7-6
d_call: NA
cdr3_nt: TGTGCCAGCAGCTCAACGGGCCGCTCCTACAATGAGCAGTTCTTC
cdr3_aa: CASSSTGRSYNEQFF

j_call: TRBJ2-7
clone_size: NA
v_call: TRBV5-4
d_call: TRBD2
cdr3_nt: TGTGCCAGCAGCCCACGCGGGAGCTCCTACGAGCAGTACTTC
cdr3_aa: CASSPRGSSYEQYF

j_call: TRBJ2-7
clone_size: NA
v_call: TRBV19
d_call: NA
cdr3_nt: TGTGCCAGCTCCACGGGACCCTACTCCTACGAGCAGTACTTC
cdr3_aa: CASSTGPYSYEQYF

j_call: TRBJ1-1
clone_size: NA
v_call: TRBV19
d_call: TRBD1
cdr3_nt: TGTGCCAGTAGCCCATACGACAGGGGAGAAACTGAAGCTTTCTTT
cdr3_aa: CASSPYDRGETEAFF

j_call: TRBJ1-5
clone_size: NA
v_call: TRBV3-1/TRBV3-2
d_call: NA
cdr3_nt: TGTGCCAGCAGCTCCCCTCGACCCCAGCATTTT
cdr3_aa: CASSSPRPQHF

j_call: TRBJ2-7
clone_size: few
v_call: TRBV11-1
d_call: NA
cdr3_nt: TGTGCCAGCAGCTTAACGACGGGCTCCTACGAGCAGTACTTC
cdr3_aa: CASSLTTGSYEQYF

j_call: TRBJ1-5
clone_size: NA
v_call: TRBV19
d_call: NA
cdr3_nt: TGTGCCAGCCACTCTCCGTCACAGGGCAATCAGCCCCAGCATTTT
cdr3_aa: CASHSPSQGNQPQHF

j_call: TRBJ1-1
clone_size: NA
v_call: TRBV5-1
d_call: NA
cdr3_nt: TGCGCCAGCAGCCCAGGTAATATGAACACTGAAGCTTTCTTT
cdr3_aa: CASSPGNMNTEAFF

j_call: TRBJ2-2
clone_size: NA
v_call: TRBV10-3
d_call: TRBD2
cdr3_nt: TGTGCCATCAGCGGCGGGAGGGGCAACACCGGGGAGCTGTTTTTT
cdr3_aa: CAISGGRGNTGELFF

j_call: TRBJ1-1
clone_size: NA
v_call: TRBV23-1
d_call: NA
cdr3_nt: TGCGCCAGCAGTCAATGGTGGGGGTGGGACACTGAAGCTTTCTTT
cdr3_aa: CASSQWWGWDTEAFF

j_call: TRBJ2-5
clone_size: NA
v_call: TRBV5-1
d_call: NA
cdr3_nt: TGCGCCAGCAGCTTGTTAGTTAGCGAGGAGACCCAGTACTTC
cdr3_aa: CASSLLVSEETQYF

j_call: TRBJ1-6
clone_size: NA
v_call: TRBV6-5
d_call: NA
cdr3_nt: TGTGCCAGCAGTTTCAGGGTCTGGCCAAATTCACCCCTCCACTTT
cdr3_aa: CASSFRVWPNSPLHF

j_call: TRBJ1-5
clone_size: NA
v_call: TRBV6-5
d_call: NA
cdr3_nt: TGTGCCAGCAGTCGGACCTCGATCGATCAGCCCCAGCATTTT
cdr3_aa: CASSRTSIDQPQHF

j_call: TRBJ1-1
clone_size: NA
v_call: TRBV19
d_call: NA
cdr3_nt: TGTGCCAGTAGTAGGCAGGGTTTTAGCACTGAAGCTTTCTTT
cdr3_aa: CASSRQGFSTEAFF

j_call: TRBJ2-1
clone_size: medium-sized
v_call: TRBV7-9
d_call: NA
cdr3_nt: TGTGCCAGCAGCTTAAATAGGAGGGGAGCGTCTCCATCCTACAATGAGCAGTTCTTC
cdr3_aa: CASSLNRRGASPSYNEQFF

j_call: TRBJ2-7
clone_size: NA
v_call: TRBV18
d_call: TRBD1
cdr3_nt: TGTGCCAGCTCACCAGAACTACTAATCCGGGACAGGGCGTACGAGCAGTACTTC
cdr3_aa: CASSPELLIRDRAYEQYF

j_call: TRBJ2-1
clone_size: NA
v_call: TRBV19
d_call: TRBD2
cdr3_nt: TGTGCCAGTAGTATAGACGCGGGAGGGACTAACAATGAGCAGTTCTTC
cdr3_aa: CASSIDAGGTNNEQFF

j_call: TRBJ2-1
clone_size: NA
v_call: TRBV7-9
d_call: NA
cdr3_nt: TGTGCCAGCACCCGGGCCTCCATAGGGAGTGAGCAGTTCTTC
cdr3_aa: CASTRASIGSEQFF

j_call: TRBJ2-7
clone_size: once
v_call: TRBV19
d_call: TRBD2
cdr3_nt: TGTGCCAGTAGAATGACTAGCGGGAGCCCCTACGAGCAGTACTTC
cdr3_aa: CASRMTSGSPYEQYF

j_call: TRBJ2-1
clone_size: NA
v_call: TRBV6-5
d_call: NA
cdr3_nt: TGTGCCAGCGGGTTATTTAAAAATGAGCAGTTCTTC
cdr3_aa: CASGLFKNEQFF

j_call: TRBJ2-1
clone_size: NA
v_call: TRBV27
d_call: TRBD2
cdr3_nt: TGTGCCAGCAGCCTAGTAGCGGGAGTTGAGCAGTTCTTC
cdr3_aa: CASSLVAGVEQFF

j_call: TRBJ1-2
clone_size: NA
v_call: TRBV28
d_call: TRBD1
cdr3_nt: TGTGCCAGCAGTTTTCGAGGGGGCGTAGGAGCTAACTATGGCTACACCTTC
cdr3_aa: CASSFRGGVGANYGYTF

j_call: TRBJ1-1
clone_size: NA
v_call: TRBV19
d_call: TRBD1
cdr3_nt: TGTGCCAGTAGTCTGACAGGGAGGACTGAAGCTTTCTTT
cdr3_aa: CASSLTGRTEAFF

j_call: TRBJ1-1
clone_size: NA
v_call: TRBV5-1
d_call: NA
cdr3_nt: TGCGCCAGTTCTCTCAAGCCCGGAAACACTGAAGCTTTCTTT
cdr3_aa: CASSLKPGNTEAFF

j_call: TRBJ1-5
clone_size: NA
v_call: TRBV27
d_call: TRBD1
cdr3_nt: TGTGCCAGCAGACAGGGGAGCAATAGCAATCAGCCCCAGCATTTT
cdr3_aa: CASRQGSNSNQPQHF

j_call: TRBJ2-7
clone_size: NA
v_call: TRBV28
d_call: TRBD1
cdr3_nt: TGTGCCAGCAGAACCCGGGACAGGGAGGCCGACGAGCAGTACTTC
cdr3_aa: CASRTRDREADEQYF

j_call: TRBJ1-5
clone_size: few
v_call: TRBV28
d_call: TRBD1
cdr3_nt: TGTGCCAGCAGTCCCCGGGACAGGGTCTATCAGCCCCAGCATTTT
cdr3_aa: CASSPRDRVYQPQHF

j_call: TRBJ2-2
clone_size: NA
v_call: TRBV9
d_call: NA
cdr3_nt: TGTGCCAGCAGCGTAAGGCAGGGTGCGAACACCGGGGAGCTGTTTTTT
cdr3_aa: CASSVRQGANTGELFF

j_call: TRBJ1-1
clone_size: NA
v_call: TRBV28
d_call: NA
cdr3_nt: TGTGCCAGCAGCCCGAACACTGAAGCTTTCTTT
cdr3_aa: CASSPNTEAFF

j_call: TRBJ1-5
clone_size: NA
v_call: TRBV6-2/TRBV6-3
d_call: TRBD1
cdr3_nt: TGTGCCAGCAGCTGGGACAGGAGCAATCAGCCCCAGCATTTT
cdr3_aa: CASSWDRSNQPQHF

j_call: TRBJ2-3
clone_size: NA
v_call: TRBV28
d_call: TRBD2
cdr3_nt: TGTGCCAGCAGTTATTGGACTAGCGGAGGGGGTACGCAGTATTTT
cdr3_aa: CASSYWTSGGGTQYF

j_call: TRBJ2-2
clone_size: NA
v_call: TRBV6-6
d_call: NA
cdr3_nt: TGTGCCAGCAGTACTCCCGAAGGGGAGCTGTTTTTT
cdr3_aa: CASSTPEGELFF

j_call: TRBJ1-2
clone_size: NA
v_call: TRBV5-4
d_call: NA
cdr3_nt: TGTGCCAGCAACGACTATGGGGGCTACACCTTC
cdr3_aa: CASNDYGGYTF

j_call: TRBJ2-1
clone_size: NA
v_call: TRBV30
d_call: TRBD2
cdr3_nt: TGTGCCTGGAGTACGGGACTAGCGGGCACTGAGCAGTTCTTC
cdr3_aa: CAWSTGLAGTEQFF

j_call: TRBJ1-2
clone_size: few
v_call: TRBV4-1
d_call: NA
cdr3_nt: TGCGCCAGCAGCCAAGTCACAGATCTCTATGGCTACACCTTC
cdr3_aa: CASSQVTDLYGYTF

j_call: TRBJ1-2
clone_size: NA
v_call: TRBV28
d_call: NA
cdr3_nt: TGTGCCAGCAGTCCCCCTGGCATTTATAACACCTTC
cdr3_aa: CASSPPGIYNTF

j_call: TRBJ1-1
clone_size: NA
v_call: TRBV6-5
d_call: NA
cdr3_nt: TGTGCCAGCAGCCACCGGGGGGCGACGAACACTGAAGCTTTCTTT
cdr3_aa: CASSHRGATNTEAFF

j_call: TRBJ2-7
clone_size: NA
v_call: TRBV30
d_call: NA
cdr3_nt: TGTGCCTGGAGTGTAGGGCTGGCCTACGAGCAGTACTTC
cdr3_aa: CAWSVGLAYEQYF

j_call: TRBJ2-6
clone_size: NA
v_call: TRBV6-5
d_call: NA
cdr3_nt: TGTGCCAGCAGTTACAGTCTCTCTGGGGCCAACGTCCTGACTTTC
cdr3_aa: CASSYSLSGANVLTF